The 7 T cell receptor beta chains presented below share a single source sample, sequenced in a study of PD-L1 blockade in urothelial cancer. As for time point: pretreatment peripheral blood. Profiling relied on immunoSEQ multiplex PCR, and the TCRdb table lists in-frame clones only, not all of them. The sample records roughly 50,000 clones, around 86% being singletons. Material: PBMCs, obtained around atezolizumab (anti-PD-L1) treatment. These receptor sequences come from a man aged 70-80 years with urothelial cancer.

Written as DNA, the CDR3 is TGTGCCAGTAGTATCGATAAGCGACGGCCCCAGCATTTT. It specifies CASSIDKRRPQHF. The V gene is TRBV19, the J gene TRBJ1-5, with D hard to call. Germline V gives CDR1 LNHDA, CDR2 SQIVND (reference sequence). This CDR3 comprises 13 residues. The V end was cut by 3 bases, the J end by 9 bases, with 12 bases between.

The rearrangement joins TRBV2 to TRBJ1-1; 7 positions match TRBD1. Germline V CDR1 and CDR2: SNHLY, FYNNEI. The CDR3 length is 13 residues. V gave up 6 bases and J gave up 10 bases; unmatched junction bases: 11. The CDR3 sequence: CASRPQGSAGAFF. CDR3 in DNA: TGTGCCAGCAGGCCACAGGGGAGTGCTGGAGCTTTCTTT.

In its sample, this clone was seen a few times. Different DNA sequences within this sample yield the same CDR3. In DNA, the CDR3 is TGTGCCAGCAGTTACTCGGACAGGGTTAACACCGGGGAGCTGTTTTTT. This gives the protein CASSYSDRVNTGELFF. The rearrangement uses TRBV6-5 and TRBJ2-2, with 8 bases matching TRBD1. Germline loops: CDR1 MNHEY, CDR2 SVGAGI. The J segment lost 2 bases and the V segment lost 0 bases, leaving 2 bases of the junction unmatched. CDR3 length equals 16 residues.

The chain employs TRBV11-2 and TRBJ2-7; 9 nucleotides agree with TRBD1. This CDR3 has 14 residues. Germline loops: CDR1 SGHAT, CDR2 FQNNGV. V was pared by 5 bases and J by 2 bases, with 4 bases of the junction left unmatched. The CDR3 is CASSAGQGAYEQYF. The CDR3, as DNA: TGTGCCAGCAGCGCGGGACAGGGCGCCTACGAGCAGTACTTC.

This sequence joins TRBV5-1 and TRBJ2-3; D uncertain. V lost 4 bases to trimming and J lost 0 bases, with 12 bases between them. This CDR3 comprises 15 residues. Germline CDR1 reads SGHRS; CDR2 reads YFSETQ. This chain's CDR3 is CASSPARSSTDTQYF. The CDR3 DNA reads TGCGCCAGCAGCCCCGCCCGGTCTAGCACAGATACGCAGTATTTT.

The chain couples TRBV2 to TRBJ2-5; 7 nucleotides line up with TRBD1. The CDR3 sequence is 14 residues long. Trimming removed 5 bases from V and 5 bases from J; junction bases left unmatched: 8. The germline V gene has CDR1 SNHLY and CDR2 FYNNEI. The CDR3 here is CASSSTGFRETQYF. The CDR3 region has the DNA TGTGCCAGCAGTTCGACAGGGTTTCGTGAGACCCAGTACTTC.

The chain uses TRBV11-2 and TRBJ1-1, with 8 bases lining up with TRBD1. Germline CDR1 SGHAT, CDR2 FQNNGV. After removal of 5 bases from V and 6 bases from J, the junction contained 8 bases not matched to a gene. CDR3 size: 14 residues. The CDR3 DNA follows: TGTGCCAGCAGCACTCGGACAGGGCGAGCTGAAGCTTTCTTT. Protein: CASSTRTGRAEAFF.